Each of the 6 T cell receptor beta chains below was sequenced from the same sample in a study of T-cell memory formation after mild COVID-19. TCRdb processed the 5' RACE reads anew with MiXCR; each CDR3 protein has one entry. The repertoire holds about 140,000 distinct CDR3 sequences, 14% seen once, with 25% to 30% in the top ten. The specimen was PBMCs or a T cell subset sorted from them (not recorded which). The receptors shown here come from an adult woman who had mild COVID-19 (a few samples of this study predate the infection). Cell type and time point are not known.

This clonotype was observed at least ten times. J is TRBJ2-1 and V is TRBV12-3 or TRBV12-4; D possibly corresponds to TRBD1 (5 bases). V lost 5 bases, J lost 2 bases, and 16 bases lay in between. The CDR3 consists of 16 residues. CDR3 in amino acids: CASSHQQEIPYNEQFF. In nucleotides, the CDR3 is TGTGCCAGCAGTCACCAACAGGAGATTCCCTACAATGAGCAGTTCTTC.

The chain uses TRBV12-3 or TRBV12-4 and TRBJ2-7; D is unresolved. Trimming shortened V by 5 bases and J by 2 bases, and 10 bases separated the two germline ends. The CDR3 is made up of 13 amino acids. CDR3 DNA: TGTGCCAGCAGTCCGGGCCTCCCCTACGAGCAGTACTTC. Protein sequence: CASSPGLPYEQYF.

This clonotype was seen repeatedly, ten times or more. The V call is TRBV7-9, the J call TRBJ2-7; 11 nucleotides match TRBD2. Germline V lookup: CDR1 SEHNR, CDR2 FQNEAQ (reference sequence). There are 17 residues in the CDR3. Trimming cost V 4 bases and J 5 bases; bases outside gene matches: 13. The CDR3: CASSSTSGISPFHEQYF. DNA of the CDR3: TGTGCCAGCAGCTCGACTAGCGGGATCTCCCCCTTCCACGAGCAGTACTTC.

Written as DNA, the CDR3 is TGTGCCAGCAGCTTACTTCCGGGGACTCCCCGTATTTCCTACGAGCAGTACTTC. This sequence encodes CASSLLPGTPRISYEQYF. J is TRBJ2-7 and V is TRBV7-6, with D maybe TRBD2 (6 bases). The germline gives CDR1 SGHVS, CDR2 FNYEAQ. Deletions cut 2 bases from V and 1 base from J, with 21 bases between. The CDR3 sequence is 18 residues long.

This clonotype was found a few times. The chain recombines TRBV4-1 with TRBJ2-1, with 9 bases that match TRBD2. With V trimmed by 3 bases and J by 0 bases, 6 bases remained unmatched. Germline CDR1 MGHRA, CDR2 YSYEKL. The CDR3 runs 17 residues. CDR3 region: CASSQLWTSDSYNEQFF. DNA for the CDR3: TGCGCCAGCAGCCAGTTATGGACTAGCGACTCCTACAATGAGCAGTTCTTC.

The rearrangement uses TRBV27 and TRBJ2-1, with 7 bases matching TRBD2. This CDR3 contains 16 residues. Trimming removed 3 bases from V and 3 bases from J; junction bases left unmatched: 8. Germline V CDR1 and CDR2: MNHEY, SMNVEV (reference sequence). This CDR3 is CASSLSGRAYYNEQFF. The DNA of the CDR3 is TGTGCCAGCAGTTTGAGTGGGAGGGCTTACTACAATGAGCAGTTCTTC.